The 5 T cell receptor beta chains below all came from one sample that was sequenced in a study of long-term antiretroviral therapy in people with HIV. The libraries were made with immunoSEQ v3.0 at survey level. Clones were read by immunoSEQ multiplex PCR, and TCRdb kept only the in-frame ones, dropping some. The profile shows some 12,000 clones, roughly 80% of them singletons. Sequenced material: unsorted PBMCs, taken 1.2 years after starting antiretroviral therapy. These receptors all come from a man aged 40-49 years with HIV.

This rearrangement joins TRBV29-1 to TRBJ2-7; weak D call: TRBD1 (6 bases). Germline V lookup: CDR1 SQVTM, CDR2 ANQGSEA. The CDR3 is 12 amino acids. The V end was cut by 3 bases, the J end by 5 bases, with 11 bases between. The CDR3 loop reads CSVDLQGHEQYF. In DNA, the CDR3 is TGCAGCGTTGATTTACAGGGCCACGAGCAGTACTTC.

The chain recombines TRBV11-2 with TRBJ2-7; TRBD1 agrees at 8 bases. Per the germline V gene, CDR1 is SGHAT and CDR2 is FQNNGV. This CDR3 is built from 15 residues. V gave up 1 base and J gave up 3 bases; unmatched junction bases: 5. CDR3 residues: CASSLGTGISYEQYF. As DNA, the CDR3 is TGTGCCAGCAGCTTAGGGACAGGGATAAGCTACGAGCAGTACTTC.

The genes are TRBV7-2 and TRBJ2-2; 7 positions agree with TRBD1. V was clipped by 5 bases and J by 5 bases; unmatched bases: 8. The germline V gene has CDR1 SGHTA and CDR2 FQGNSA. This CDR3 spans 15 amino acids. The CDR3 DNA is TGTGCCAGCAGCCAACCGACAGGGTGGACCGGGGAGCTGTTTTTT. Translated, it gives CASSQPTGWTGELFF.

V usage is TRBV19 and J usage is TRBJ2-2; D not certain. The CDR3 contains 14 residues. V was clipped by 3 bases and J by 1 base, with 6 bases between them. Germline V lookup: CDR1 LNHDA, CDR2 SQIVND (reference sequence). The CDR3 loop reads CASSISGNTGELFF. The CDR3 DNA reads TGTGCCAGTAGTATTTCTGGGAACACCGGGGAGCTGTTTTTT.

As DNA, the CDR3 is TGCGCCAGCAGCCAAGCCCCCCCAGGACCCCTCACAGATACGCAGTATTTT. This codes for CASSQAPPGPLTDTQYF. The genes are TRBV4-3 and TRBJ2-3, with D uncertain. This CDR3 region has 17 residues. Germline CDR1 is LGHNA and CDR2 is YSLEER. Trimming took 1 base from V and 2 from J, leaving 16 bases between them.